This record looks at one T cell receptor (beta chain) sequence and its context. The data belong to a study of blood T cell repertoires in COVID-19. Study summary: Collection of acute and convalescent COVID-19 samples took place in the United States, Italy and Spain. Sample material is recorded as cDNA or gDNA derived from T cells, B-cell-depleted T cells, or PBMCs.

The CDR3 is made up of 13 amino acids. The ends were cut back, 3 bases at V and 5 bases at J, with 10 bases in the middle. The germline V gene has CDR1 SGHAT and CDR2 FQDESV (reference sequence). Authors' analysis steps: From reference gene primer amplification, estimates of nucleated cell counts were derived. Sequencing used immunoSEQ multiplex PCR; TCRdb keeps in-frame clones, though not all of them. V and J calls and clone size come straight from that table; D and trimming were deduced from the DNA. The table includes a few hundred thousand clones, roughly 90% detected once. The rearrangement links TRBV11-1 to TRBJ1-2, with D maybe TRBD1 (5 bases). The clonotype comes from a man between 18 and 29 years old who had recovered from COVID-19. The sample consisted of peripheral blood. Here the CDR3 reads CASSLGGVYGYTF. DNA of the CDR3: TGTGCCAGCAGCTTGGGGGGAGTTTATGGCTACACCTTC.